This T cell receptor (beta chain) was observed in a study of CD8 T cells in ankylosing spondylitis. Each CDR3 protein is one row after TCRdb ran MiXCR on the 5' RACE reads. Of approximately 400,000 distinct CDR3 sequences listed, about a sixth are singletons. Study-wide results and limits: Reports of some motif variants in reactive arthritis synovial fluid and blood predate this one. What seemed typical of ankylosing spondylitis blood was a TCR beta motif built from under 10 highly homologous variants.

In the case of this clonotype: Its antigen is still unknown.

Germline trimming cut 5 bases from V and 2 bases from J; bases unmatched to any gene: 2. The CDR3 sequence is 13 residues long. Germline values: CDR1 DFQATT, CDR2 SNEGSKA (reference sequence). The sequencing sample was made of blood, either unsorted or a sorted T cell fraction (not recorded which). This TCR derives from a male donor with ankylosing spondylitis. The chain combines TRBV20-1 with TRBJ2-5, with TRBD2 matching 10 bases. The CDR3 DNA sequence: TGCAGTGCTTTAGCGGGAGGACAAGAGACCCAGTACTTC. It yields the protein CSALAGGQETQYF.